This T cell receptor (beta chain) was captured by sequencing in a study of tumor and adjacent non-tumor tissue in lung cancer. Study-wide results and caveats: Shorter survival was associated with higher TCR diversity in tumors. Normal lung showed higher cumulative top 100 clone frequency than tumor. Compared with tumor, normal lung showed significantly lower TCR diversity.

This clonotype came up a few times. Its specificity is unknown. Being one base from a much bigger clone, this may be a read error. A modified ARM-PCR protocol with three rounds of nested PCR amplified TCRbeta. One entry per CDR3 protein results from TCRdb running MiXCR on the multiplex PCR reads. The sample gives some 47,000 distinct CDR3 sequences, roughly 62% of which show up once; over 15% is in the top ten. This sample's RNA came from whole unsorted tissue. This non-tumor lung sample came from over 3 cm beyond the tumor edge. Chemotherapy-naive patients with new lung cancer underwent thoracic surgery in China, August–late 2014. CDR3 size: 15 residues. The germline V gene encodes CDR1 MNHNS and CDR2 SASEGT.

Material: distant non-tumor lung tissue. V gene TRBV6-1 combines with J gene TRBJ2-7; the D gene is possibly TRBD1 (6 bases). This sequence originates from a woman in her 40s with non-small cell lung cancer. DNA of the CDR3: TGTGTCAGCAGTGATACCGGGACAAATTCCTACGAGCAGTACTTC. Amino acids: CVSSDTGTNSYEQYF.